The T cell receptor beta chain described here comes from a study of cytomegalovirus exposure and HLA in healthy donors. Study-wide points: A previous analysis found most TCR beta V segments productive roughly 90% or roughly 30% of the time. Later analysis identified several of the most significant clusters that appeared linked to common viral pathogens. Follow-up analysis later connected one missense variant in DCLRE1C with trimming of TCR beta V- and J-genes.

PCR used 60 Vbeta primers and 13 Jbeta primers. Clones were read by immunoSEQ multiplex PCR, and TCRdb kept only the in-frame ones, dropping some. Of about 76,000 clones listed, about three quarters are singletons. On this clone itself: What it binds is unknown.

The CDR3 is 16 amino acids. Germline CDR1 reads SGHDN; CDR2 reads FVKESK. V shed 5 bases, J shed 4 bases, and the junction held 9 bases outside the gene matches. The chain couples TRBV14 to TRBJ2-1; 9 bases fit TRBD2. Source material: PBMCs. The origin of this receptor is a male donor in good health and CMV-seropositive. DNA for the CDR3: TGTGCCAGCAGCACTCAACTTGCGGGAGGGTACAATGAGCAGTTCTTC. Translation gives CASSTQLAGGYNEQFF.